The 7 T cell receptor beta chains given below trace back to one sample, sequenced in a study of identical twins. TCRdb analysed the 5' RACE reads with MiXCR anew, one entry per CDR3 protein. The sample consists of about 810,000 distinct CDR3 sequences, approximately 13% of them appearing once. These data were also reused for a study on yellow fever vaccine responses in identical twins.

Specimen: PBMCs. The receptor source for this set is a woman under 30 in good health.

This clonotype was found many times. The chain employs TRBV2 and TRBJ2-1; tentatively, D is TRBD1 (6 bases). There are 11 residues in the CDR3. The ends were cut back, 9 bases at V and 8 bases at J, with 11 bases in the middle. In germline, CDR1 is SNHLY, CDR2 FYNNEI. CDR3: CARQGRDEQFF. CDR3 nucleotides: TGTGCCAGACAGGGTCGGGATGAGCAGTTCTTC.

This clonotype has only a few counts. V gene TRBV15 combines with J gene TRBJ1-6; D remains ambiguous. Germline values: CDR1 LNHNV, CDR2 YYDKDF (reference sequence). This CDR3 is 15 amino acids long. Trimming removed 1 base at V and 11 bases at J, with 15 bases between. This CDR3 is CATSRGLQLNPPLHF. In nucleotides, the CDR3 is TGTGCCACCAGCAGAGGTTTACAGCTAAATCCACCCCTCCACTTT.

The chain joins TRBV7-2 to TRBJ1-3, with D possibly being TRBD1 (5 bases). The CDR3 is 15 residues long. V shed 3 bases and J shed 4 bases, with 13 bases lying between them. CDR1 is SGHTA, CDR2 FQGNSA, per germline. CDR3 sequence: CASSFQPGWGNTIYF. CDR3 bases: TGTGCCAGCAGCTTCCAGCCAGGGTGGGGAAACACCATATATTTT. The full variable domain, rest sourced from reference TRBV7-2 and TRBJ1-3, is GAGVSQSPSNKVTEKGKDVELRCDPISGHTALYWYRQSLGQGLEFLIYFQGNSAPDKSGLPSDRFSAERTGGSVSTLTIQRTQQEDSAVYLCASSFQPGWGNTIYFGEGSWLTVV.

This clonotype turned up a few times. V is TRBV6-5 and J is TRBJ2-1, with a tentative D call TRBD2 (6 bases). V shed 0 bases and J shed 3 bases, with 12 bases lying between them. Germline V gene lookup returns CDR1 MNHEY and CDR2 SVGAGI. This CDR3 is 16 amino acids long. CDR3 nucleotides: TGTGCCAGCAGTTACTCGGCGGGGAGATTCTACAATGAGCAGTTCTTC. This sequence encodes CASSYSAGRFYNEQFF.

As regards this clonotype: A read error may produce the germline difference seen at one junction end. J is TRBJ2-1 and V is TRBV20-1; 12 bases align to TRBD2. Germline lookup yields CDR1 DFQATT and CDR2 SNEGSKA (reference sequence). The CDR3 extends over 17 amino acids. CDR3 loop: CCARLPRTSGAYNEQFF. The CDR3 DNA reads TGCTGTGCTAGACTCCCAAGGACTAGCGGGGCCTACAATGAGCAGTTCTTC.

Here the CDR3 reads CASSLEGVREGNTIYF. CDR3 DNA sequence: TGCGCCAGCAGCTTGGAAGGGGTCCGAGAGGGAAACACCATATATTTT. The V and J genes are TRBV5-1 and TRBJ1-3; weak D call: TRBD1 (5 bases). Deletions cut 0 bases from V and 4 bases from J, with 14 bases between. The CDR3 is made up of 16 amino acids. Germline-derived CDR1 and CDR2 are SGHRS and YFSETQ. The complete variable domain, with remaining parts taken from reference TRBV5-1 and TRBJ1-3, reads KAGVTQTPRYLIKTRGQQVTLSCSPISGHRSVSWYQQTPGQGLQFLFEYFSETQRNKGNFPGRFSGRQFSNSRSEMNVSTLELGDSALYLCASSLEGVREGNTIYFGEGSWLTVV.

This clonotype was found many times. The chain recombines TRBV29-1 with TRBJ2-1, with TRBD2 matching over 12 bases. Germline CDR1 SQVTM, CDR2 ANQGSEA. CDR3 length equals 16 residues. The V and J ends lost 8 bases and 6 bases, in that order; junction bases with no gene match: 14. CDR3 coding DNA: TGCAGCACCCGACGACTAGCGGGAGAATCAAGCAATGAGCAGTTCTTC. Amino acids: CSTRRLAGESSNEQFF.